The sequence of this T cell receptor beta chain was determined in a study of OX40 agonist ivuxolimab in advanced cancers. Study at large: A diagnosis of hepatocellular carcinoma, melanoma, renal cell or head and neck cancer was present in dose-escalation patients. Study conclusions and caveats: CD4+ T cells averaged fewer expanded clones than CD8+ T cells.

TCRdb keeps only in-frame clones here, not all; method: immunoSEQ multiplex PCR. The sample consists of roughly 70,000 clones, roughly 80% of them appearing once. Trimming took 3 bases from V and 6 from J, leaving 17 bases between them. The germline gives CDR1 KGHSH, CDR2 LQKENI. The CDR3 sequence is 15 residues long. As regards this clone: Its antigen is not known.

The TCR originated in an adult with an advanced solid tumor such as melanoma, head and neck, liver or kidney cancer. The sequences come from CD4+ or CD8+ T cells sorted from blood, collected in a trial of the OX40 agonist ivuxolimab. V gene TRBV18 combines with J gene TRBJ1-2; tentatively, D is TRBD1 (6 bases). CDR3 sequence reads: CASSPRQDPRDGYTF. CDR3 nucleotide sequence: TGTGCCAGCTCACCTCGACAGGACCCGAGGGATGGCTACACCTTC.